The clone carrying this T cell receptor beta chain was observed a few times. The sample comes from a study of T cells in Graves' hyperthyroidism and ophthalmopathy. Study information: Peripheral blood was acquired at first diagnosis, ahead of any therapy whatsoever.

Amplification targeted TCR beta CDR3 regions from RNA transcripts. Researchers ran a first-round RT-PCR on the TCR CDR3 using the HTBI primer set. TCRdb reprocessed the multiplex PCR reads via MiXCR and lists one record per CDR3 protein. The table records 300,000 to 400,000 distinct CDR3 sequences, about 18% of them present only once. The clonotype was recovered from a man younger than 35 with Graves' ophthalmopathy. Sequencing was done on a sample of blood.

The CDR3 loop is CASSLTGARPDTQYF. DNA of the CDR3: TGTGCCAGCAGCTTAACGGGGGCCAGACCAGATACGCAGTATTTT. The chain is built from TRBV7-3 and TRBJ2-3; D may be TRBD1 (6 bases). The CDR3 loop spans 15 amino acids. Trimming shortened V by 0 bases and J by 4 bases, and 11 bases separated the two germline ends. Germline CDR1 and CDR2: SGHTA and FQGTGA. The variable domain in full, completed from reference TRBV7-3 and TRBJ2-3, reads GAGVSQTPSNKVTEKGKYVELRCDPISGHTALYWYRQSLGQGPEFLIYFQGTGAADDSGLPNDRFFAVRPEGSVSTLKIQRTERGDSAVYLCASSLTGARPDTQYFGPGTRLTVL.